Shown below are 8 T cell receptor beta chains from a single sample sequenced in a study of T cell responses to AZD1222 COVID-19 vaccine (dated by TCRdb to 2020 to 2022). The meaning of the sample's time point label: baseline before first vaccination. The library relied on the immunoSEQ multiplex PCR assay. The table comes from immuneACCESS by way of TCRdb, which keeps in-frame sequences with V and J called. Part of the clones is missing from these tables; in studies checked, under half for an unresolved V gene and the rest for unknown reasons. The table for this sample lists some 95,000 clones; approximately 88% of them were counted only once. The ten most abundant clones make up 3.5% to 4.5% of the sample. This specimen consisted of peripheral blood, obtained on day 0 of AZD1222 vaccination. The receptor set was obtained from an adult in good health.

This rearrangement joins TRBV9 to TRBJ2-3; 8 nucleotides align to TRBD2. In germline, CDR1 is SGDLS, CDR2 YYNGEE. The CDR3 runs 14 residues. J gave up 6 bases and V 7 bases, and 10 bases lay outside the gene matches. The CDR3 loop reads CASGGGTPGDTQYF. CDR3 bases: TGTGCCAGCGGCGGGGGGACCCCGGGGGATACGCAGTATTTT.

This clone was counted only a few times. The gene calls are TRBV19 and TRBJ1-2; D unresolved. V lost 5 bases, J lost 3 bases, and 16 bases lay in between. CDR3 size: 15 residues. Per the germline V gene, CDR1 is LNHDA and CDR2 is SQIVND (reference sequence). In nucleotides, the CDR3 is TGTGCCAGTAGTTCTGCGGTAGGCGCAGACTATGGCTACACCTTC. Translated: CASSSAVGADYGYTF.

The V gene is TRBV6-5, the J gene TRBJ1-2; perhaps TRBD1 as D (6 bases). The length of the CDR3 is 16 residues. Trimming shortened V by 1 base and J by 5 bases, and 17 bases separated the two germline ends. CDR1 MNHEY and CDR2 SVGAGI come from the germline V gene. CDR3 coding DNA: TGTGCCAGCAGTTACTTCGTGGTTAAGGGGGGGTATGGCTACACCTTC. Translation gives CASSYFVVKGGYGYTF.

The chain couples TRBV3-1 (or the pseudogene TRBV3-2) to TRBJ1-6; D is possibly TRBD1 (6 bases). Per the germline V gene, CDR1 is LGHDT and CDR2 is YNNKEL (reference sequence). With 3 bases removed from V and 4 bases from J, the gap between germline ends came to 10 bases. CDR3 length: 15 amino acids. This chain's CDR3 is CASSQGTYYNSPLHF. CDR3 nucleotide sequence: TGTGCCAGCAGCCAGGGGACATATTATAATTCACCCCTCCACTTT.

On this clone: The same CDR3 also results from other DNA sequences found in this sample. V usage is TRBV6-6 and J usage is TRBJ2-3; no reliable D call. V shed 0 bases and J shed 0 bases, with 4 bases lying between them. Germline CDR1 MNHNY, CDR2 SVGAGI (reference sequence). This CDR3 is built from 14 residues. CDR3 amino acids: CASSYSYSTDTQYF. The CDR3 bases are TGTGCCAGCAGTTACTCGTATAGCACAGATACGCAGTATTTT.

The chain joins TRBV5-1 to TRBJ2-2, with D perhaps TRBD2 (6 bases). This CDR3 contains 15 residues. Trimming removed 4 bases at V and 7 bases at J, with 17 bases between. The germline CDR1 and CDR2 sequences are SGHRS and YFSETQ. In DNA form, the CDR3 reads TGCGCCAGCAGCGTGCGGGAACCAAGAGACGGGGAGCTGTTTTTT. Amino acid sequence: CASSVREPRDGELFF.

V and J are TRBV13 and TRBJ1-1; D is perhaps TRBD1 (6 bases). This CDR3 comprises 14 residues. The V gene lost 5 bases and the J gene lost 2 bases, with 12 bases spanning the gap. Germline assignment: CDR1 PRHDT and CDR2 FYEKMQ (reference sequence). CDR3 region: CASSPSRGNTEAFF. In DNA, the CDR3 is TGTGCCAGCAGCCCGTCCAGGGGAAACACTGAAGCTTTCTTT.

This clone was seen once. V gene TRBV5-4 combines with J gene TRBJ1-1, with a possible D match to TRBD1 (5 bases). The CDR3 is 15 amino acids. The V and J ends lost 2 bases and 2 bases respectively, with 13 bases between them. Germline assignment: CDR1 SGHNT and CDR2 YYREEE (reference sequence). For the CDR3, the DNA is TGTGCCAGCAGCTTATACGGGGCACTCAACACTGAAGCTTTCTTT. Encoded protein: CASSLYGALNTEAFF.